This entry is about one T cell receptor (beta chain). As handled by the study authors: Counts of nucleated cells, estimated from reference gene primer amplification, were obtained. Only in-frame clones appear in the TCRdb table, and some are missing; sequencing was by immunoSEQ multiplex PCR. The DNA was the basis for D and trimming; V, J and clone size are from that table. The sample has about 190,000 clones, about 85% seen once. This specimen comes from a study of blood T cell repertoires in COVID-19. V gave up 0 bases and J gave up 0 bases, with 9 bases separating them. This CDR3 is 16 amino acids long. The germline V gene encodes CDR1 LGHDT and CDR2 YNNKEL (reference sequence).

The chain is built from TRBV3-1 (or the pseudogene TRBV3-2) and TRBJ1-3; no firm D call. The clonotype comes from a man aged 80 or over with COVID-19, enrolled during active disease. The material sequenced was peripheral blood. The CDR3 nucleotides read TGTGCCAGCAGCCAAGACCCCGTCCCCTCTGGAAACACCATATATTTT. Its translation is CASSQDPVPSGNTIYF.